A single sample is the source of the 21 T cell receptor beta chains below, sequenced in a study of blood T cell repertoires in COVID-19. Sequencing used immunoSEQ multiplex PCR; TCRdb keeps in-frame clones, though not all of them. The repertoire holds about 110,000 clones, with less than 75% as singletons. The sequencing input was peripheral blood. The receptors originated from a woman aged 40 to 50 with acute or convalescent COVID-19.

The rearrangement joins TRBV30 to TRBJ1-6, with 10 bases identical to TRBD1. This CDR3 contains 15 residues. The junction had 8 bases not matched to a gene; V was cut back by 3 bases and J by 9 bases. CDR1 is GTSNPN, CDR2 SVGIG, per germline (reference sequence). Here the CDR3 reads CAWSAGQGIASPLHF. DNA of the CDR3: TGTGCCTGGAGCGCGGGACAGGGGATAGCTTCACCCCTCCACTTT.

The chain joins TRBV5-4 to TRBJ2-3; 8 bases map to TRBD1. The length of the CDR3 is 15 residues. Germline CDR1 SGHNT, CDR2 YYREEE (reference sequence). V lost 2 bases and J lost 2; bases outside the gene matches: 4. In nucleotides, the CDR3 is TGTGCCAGCAGCTTCGGACAGGGTCCCACAGATACGCAGTATTTT. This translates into CASSFGQGPTDTQYF.

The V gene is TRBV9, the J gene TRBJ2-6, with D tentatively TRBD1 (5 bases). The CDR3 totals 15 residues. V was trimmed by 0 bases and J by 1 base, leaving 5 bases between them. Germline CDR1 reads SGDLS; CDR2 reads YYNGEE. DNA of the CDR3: TGTGCCAGCAGCGTAGGACAGTCTGGGGCCAACGTCCTGACTTTC. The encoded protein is CASSVGQSGANVLTF. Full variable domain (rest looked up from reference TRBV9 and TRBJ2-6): DSGVTQTPKHLITATGQRVTLRCSPRSGDLSVYWYQQSLDQGLQFLIQYYNGEERAKGNILERFSAQQFPDLHSELNLSSLELGDSALYFCASSVGQSGANVLTFGAGSRLTVL.

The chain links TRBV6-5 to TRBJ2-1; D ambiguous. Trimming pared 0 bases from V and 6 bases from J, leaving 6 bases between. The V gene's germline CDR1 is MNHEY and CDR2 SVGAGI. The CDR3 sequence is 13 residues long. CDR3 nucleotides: TGTGCCAGCAGTTACTCTTGGAGCAATGAGCAGTTCTTC. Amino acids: CASSYSWSNEQFF.

The DNA of the CDR3 is TGCGCCAGCAACCCGACAGGGGAGTACAATGAAAAACTGTTTTTT. It translates to CASNPTGEYNEKLFF. V usage is TRBV5-1 and J usage is TRBJ1-4; 8 nucleotides line up with TRBD1. The length of the CDR3 is 15 residues. V shed 6 bases and J 5 bases; nucleotides not matched to a gene: 9. CDR1 is SGHRS and CDR2 is YFSETQ in the germline V gene.

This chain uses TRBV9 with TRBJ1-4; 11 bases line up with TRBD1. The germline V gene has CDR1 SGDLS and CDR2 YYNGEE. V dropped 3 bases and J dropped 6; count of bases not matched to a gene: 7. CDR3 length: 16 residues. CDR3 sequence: CASSGGTGGGDEKLFF. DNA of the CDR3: TGTGCCAGCAGCGGGGGGACAGGGGGGGGTGATGAAAAACTGTTTTTT.

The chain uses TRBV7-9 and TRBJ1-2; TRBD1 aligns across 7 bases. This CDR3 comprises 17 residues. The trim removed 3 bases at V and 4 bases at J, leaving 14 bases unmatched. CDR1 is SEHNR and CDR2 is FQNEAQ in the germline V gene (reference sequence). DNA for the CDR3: TGTGCCAGCAGCTTGCAAGGACAGGACGAGTTAGGCTATGGCTACACCTTC. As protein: CASSLQGQDELGYGYTF. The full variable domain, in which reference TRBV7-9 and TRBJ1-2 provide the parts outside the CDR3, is DTGVSQNPRHKITKRGQNVTFRCDPISEHNRLYWYRQTLGQGPEFLTYFQNEAQLEKSRLLSDRFSAERPKGSFSTLEIQRTEQGDSAMYLCASSLQGQDELGYGYTFGSGTRLTVV.

DNA of the CDR3: TGCGCCAGTACCCTTCCAGGGGACTCTGGGGCCAACGTCCTGACTTTC. Protein product: CASTLPGDSGANVLTF. The chain joins TRBV5-1 to TRBJ2-6; weak D call: TRBD1 (6 bases). In germline, CDR1 is SGHRS, CDR2 YFSETQ. The CDR3 has 16 amino acids. V lost 8 bases and J 0 bases, leaving 15 bases between the germline ends. The full variable domain, in which reference TRBV5-1 and TRBJ2-6 provide the parts outside the CDR3, is KAGVTQTPRYLIKTRGQQVTLSCSPISGHRSVSWYQQTPGQGLQFLFEYFSETQRNKGNFPGRFSGRQFSNSRSEMNVSTLELGDSALYLCASTLPGDSGANVLTFGAGSRLTVL.

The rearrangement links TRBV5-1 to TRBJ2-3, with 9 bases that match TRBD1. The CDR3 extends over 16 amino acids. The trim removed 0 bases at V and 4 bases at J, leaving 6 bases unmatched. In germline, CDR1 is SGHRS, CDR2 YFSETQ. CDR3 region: CASSLGRGQGSDTQYF. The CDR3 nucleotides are TGCGCCAGCAGCTTGGGTCGGGGACAGGGTTCAGATACGCAGTATTTT.

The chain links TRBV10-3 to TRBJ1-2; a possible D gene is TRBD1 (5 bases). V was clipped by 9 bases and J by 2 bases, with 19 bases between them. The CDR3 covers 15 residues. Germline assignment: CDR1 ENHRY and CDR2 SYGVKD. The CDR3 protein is CAIPQDRGSNYGYTF. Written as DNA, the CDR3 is TGTGCCATTCCCCAAGATAGGGGATCCAACTATGGCTACACCTTC.

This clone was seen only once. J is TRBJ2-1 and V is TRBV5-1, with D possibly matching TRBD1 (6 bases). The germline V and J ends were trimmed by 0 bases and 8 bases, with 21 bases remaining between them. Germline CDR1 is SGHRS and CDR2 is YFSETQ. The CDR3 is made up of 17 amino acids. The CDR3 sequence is CASSLVAPGAQGDEQFF. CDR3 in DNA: TGCGCCAGCAGCTTGGTAGCTCCAGGGGCGCAGGGAGATGAGCAGTTCTTC.

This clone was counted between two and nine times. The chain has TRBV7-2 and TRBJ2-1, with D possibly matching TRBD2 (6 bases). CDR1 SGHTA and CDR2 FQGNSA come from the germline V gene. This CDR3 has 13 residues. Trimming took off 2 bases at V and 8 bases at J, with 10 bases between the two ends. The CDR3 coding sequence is TGTGCCAGCAGCTTACCGACTAGGGATGAGCAGTTCTTC. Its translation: CASSLPTRDEQFF.

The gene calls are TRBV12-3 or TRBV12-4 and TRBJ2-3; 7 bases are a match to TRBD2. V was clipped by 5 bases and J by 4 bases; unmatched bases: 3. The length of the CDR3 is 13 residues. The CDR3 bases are TGTGCCAGCAGTGGGGGGGGTCCAGATACGCAGTATTTT. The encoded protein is CASSGGGPDTQYF.

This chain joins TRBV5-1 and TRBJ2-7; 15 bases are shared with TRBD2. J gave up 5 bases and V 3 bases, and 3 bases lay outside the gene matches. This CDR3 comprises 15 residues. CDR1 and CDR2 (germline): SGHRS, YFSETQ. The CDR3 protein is CASSSGLAGGNEQYF. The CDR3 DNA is TGCGCCAGCAGCTCCGGACTAGCGGGGGGGAACGAGCAGTACTTC.

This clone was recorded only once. The CDR3 is CASSKGKNRTPTNEKLFF. The DNA of the CDR3 is TGTGCCAGCAGCAAAGGTAAGAACAGGACCCCAACTAATGAAAAACTGTTTTTT. The V call is TRBV21-1, the J call TRBJ1-4; TRBD1, the table's D call, lacks a check against the DNA. TRBV21-1 is shown as a pseudogene. This CDR3 spans 18 amino acids.

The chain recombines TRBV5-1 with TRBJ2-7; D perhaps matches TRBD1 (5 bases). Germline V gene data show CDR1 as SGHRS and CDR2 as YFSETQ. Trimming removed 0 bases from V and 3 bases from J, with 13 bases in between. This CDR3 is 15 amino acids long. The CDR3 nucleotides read TGCGCCAGCAGCTTGGTAGGGGTCCCGGGCTACGAGCAGTACTTC. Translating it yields CASSLVGVPGYEQYF.

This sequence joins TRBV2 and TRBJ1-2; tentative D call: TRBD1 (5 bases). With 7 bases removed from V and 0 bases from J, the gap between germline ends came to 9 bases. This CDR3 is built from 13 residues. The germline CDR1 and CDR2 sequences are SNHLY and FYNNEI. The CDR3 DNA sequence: TGTGCCAGCACAGCAGGGACTAACTATGGCTACACCTTC. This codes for CASTAGTNYGYTF.

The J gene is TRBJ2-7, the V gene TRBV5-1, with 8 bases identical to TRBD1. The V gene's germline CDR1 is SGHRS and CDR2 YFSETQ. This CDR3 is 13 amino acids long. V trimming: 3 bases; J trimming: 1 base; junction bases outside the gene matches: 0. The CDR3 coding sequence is TGCGCCAGCAGCTGGACAGGGTCCTACGAGCAGTACTTC. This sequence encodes CASSWTGSYEQYF.

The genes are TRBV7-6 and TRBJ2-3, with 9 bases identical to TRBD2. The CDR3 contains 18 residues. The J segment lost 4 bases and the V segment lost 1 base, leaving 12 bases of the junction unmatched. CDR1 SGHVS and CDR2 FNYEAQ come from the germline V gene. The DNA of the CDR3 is TGTGCCAGCAGCTTAGTTGTGACCGGCGGGGGGGCCCCAGATACGCAGTATTTT. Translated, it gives CASSLVVTGGGAPDTQYF.

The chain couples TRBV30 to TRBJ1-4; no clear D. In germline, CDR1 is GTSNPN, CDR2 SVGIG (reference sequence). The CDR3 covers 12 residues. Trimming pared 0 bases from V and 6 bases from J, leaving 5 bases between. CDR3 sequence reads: CAWSVAYEKLFF. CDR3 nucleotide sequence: TGTGCCTGGAGTGTAGCCTATGAAAAACTGTTTTTT.

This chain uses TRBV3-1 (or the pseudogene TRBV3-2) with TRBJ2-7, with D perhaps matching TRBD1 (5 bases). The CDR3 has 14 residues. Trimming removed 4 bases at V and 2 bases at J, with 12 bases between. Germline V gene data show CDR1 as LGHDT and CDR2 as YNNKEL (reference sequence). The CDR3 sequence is CASSPSRATYEQYF. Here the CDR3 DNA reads TGTGCCAGCAGCCCCAGCAGGGCCACCTACGAGCAGTACTTC.